Below are 27 T cell receptor beta chains sequenced from a single sample in a study of beta chain features in type 1 diabetes. cDNA synthesis used the whole RNA isolate, giving expressed TCRB sequences. This table comes from immunoSEQ multiplex PCR, and its TCRdb copy is limited to in-frame clones, with some not included. Of over 300,000 clones in the sample, over 7% were seen once. The study's findings and limits: Significant though moderate, a shortening of TCRB CDR3s appeared in all four CD4+ subsets of Type 1 diabetes patients.

Their antigens are not known. The sequenced sample was central memory CD4+ T cells from blood. The receptors come from a man younger than 40 with type 1 diabetes.

Ten or more counts support this clone. CDR3 bases: TGCGCCAGCAGCCACCTCGGCGGGGCCGGGGAGCTGTTTTTT. The encoded protein is CASSHLGGAGELFF. The genes are TRBV4-3 and TRBJ2-2; possible D gene TRBD2, 6 bases. Between the trimmed V and J ends, which lost 3 bases and 6 bases, there was a span of 11 bases. CDR1 is LGHNA and CDR2 is YSLEER in the germline V gene. The CDR3 consists of 14 residues.

The genes are TRBV6-1 and TRBJ1-2; TRBD1 might be the D (5 bases). Per germline, CDR1 MNHNS and CDR2 SASEGT. This CDR3 is 14 amino acids long. Deletions cut 5 bases from V and 2 bases from J, with 12 bases between. In DNA, the CDR3 is TGTGCCAGCAGTACCGTCACAGGAAACTATGGCTACACCTTC. This gives the protein CASSTVTGNYGYTF.

This clone was seen only a few times. Here the CDR3 reads CASSQGGRAGANVLTF. DNA of the CDR3: TGCGCCAGCAGCCAAGGGGGGAGGGCTGGGGCCAACGTCCTGACTTTC. The rearrangement uses TRBV4-3 and TRBJ2-6; TRBD2 matches at 7 bases. This CDR3 has 16 amino acids. After removal of 1 base from V and 2 bases from J, the junction contained 2 bases not matched to a gene. In germline, CDR1 is LGHNA, CDR2 YSLEER.

This clone was recorded a few times. The rearrangement links TRBV2 to TRBJ2-7; 10 bases align to TRBD2. The V gene's germline CDR1 is SNHLY and CDR2 FYNNEI. This CDR3 has 14 residues. Trimming at V came to 7 bases and at J to 3 bases, leaving 6 bases not matched to a gene. The CDR3 loop is CASIPGLALYEQYF. The CDR3 DNA reads as TGTGCCAGCATTCCGGGACTAGCGCTCTACGAGCAGTACTTC.

The chain links TRBV6-5 to TRBJ2-4, with unresolved D. Trimming cost V 1 base and J 8 bases, with 9 bases left between them. There are 13 residues in the CDR3. Germline assignment: CDR1 MNHEY and CDR2 SVGAGI. CDR3 in amino acids: CASSYFPGDIQYF. The DNA of the CDR3 is TGTGCCAGCAGTTACTTCCCAGGCGACATTCAGTACTTC.

This clone has a handful of counts. The J gene is TRBJ2-7, the V gene TRBV5-6; 8 nucleotides align to TRBD1. The CDR3 is made up of 13 amino acids. Germline V gene sequence: CDR1 SGHDT, CDR2 YYEEEE. V dropped 4 bases and J dropped 3; count of bases not matched to a gene: 3. The CDR3 region has the DNA TGTGCCAGCAGCCGTGGGACAGGCTACGAGCAGTACTTC. Translating gives CASSRGTGYEQYF.

Many counts were recorded for this clone. This sequence joins TRBV18 and TRBJ2-4; weak D call: TRBD1 (6 bases). Germline values: CDR1 KGHSH, CDR2 LQKENI. The CDR3 consists of 16 residues. Trimming removed 5 bases from V and 8 bases from J, with 22 bases in between. The CDR3 region is CASSSGQLTRGDIQYF. Here the CDR3 DNA reads TGTGCCAGCTCATCGGGACAACTAACGAGAGGAGACATTCAGTACTTC.

The chain is built from TRBV7-2 and TRBJ2-3, with 13 bases fitting TRBD2. Germline V gene data show CDR1 as SGHTA and CDR2 as FQGNSA. CDR3 size: 16 residues. The V and J ends lost 5 bases and 4 bases, in that order; junction bases with no gene match: 6. CDR3 DNA sequence: TGTGCCAGCAGCCCGCGACTAGCGGGGGGTTCAGATACGCAGTATTTT. Amino acids: CASSPRLAGGSDTQYF.

V usage is TRBV19 and J usage is TRBJ1-6; no definite D call. Germline values: CDR1 LNHDA, CDR2 SQIVND (reference sequence). V lost 9 bases to trimming and J lost 12 bases, with 12 bases between them. The CDR3 consists of 11 residues. CDR3: CASKSTGPLHF. The CDR3 DNA follows: TGTGCCAGCAAATCGACGGGACCCCTCCACTTT.

This clone appeared many times. This chain links TRBV14 with TRBJ2-7, with D unresolved. CDR1 SGHDN and CDR2 FVKESK come from the germline V gene. The CDR3 totals 15 residues. Trimming stripped 0 bases from V and 1 base from J, with 10 bases between. DNA of the CDR3: TGTGCCAGCAGCCAAGAAGGCGCCGGATCCTACGAGCAGTACTTC. Translating gives CASSQEGAGSYEQYF.

This clone has just a few counts. The gene calls are TRBV7-8 and TRBJ2-5; D is perhaps TRBD1 (5 bases). V lost 1 base and J lost 7, with 10 bases in between. There are 13 residues in the CDR3. Germline CDR1 reads SGHVS; CDR2 reads FQNEAQ. CDR3 region: CASSLEGKGTQYF. In DNA, the CDR3 is TGTGCCAGCAGCTTAGAGGGGAAAGGGACCCAGTACTTC.

The chain links TRBV9 to TRBJ1-2; D is ambiguous. The length of the CDR3 is 14 residues. CDR1 is SGDLS and CDR2 is YYNGEE in the germline V gene. V was shortened by 3 bases and J by 2 bases, with 11 bases between the two germline ends. This CDR3 is CASSDVPDNYGYTF. CDR3 bases: TGTGCCAGCAGCGACGTCCCCGACAACTATGGCTACACCTTC.

In its sample, this clone was seen many times. The chain uses TRBV25-1 and TRBJ2-3; no firm D call. Looked up from germline, CDR1 is MGHDK and CDR2 is SYGVNS. The CDR3 sequence is 12 residues long. Trimming cost V 4 bases and J 0 bases, with 2 bases left between them. The CDR3 reads CASSGSTDTQYF. The CDR3 coding sequence is TGTGCCAGCAGTGGTAGCACAGATACGCAGTATTTT.

This clone has more than one count but fewer than ten. V and J are TRBV29-1 and TRBJ2-1; possibly TRBD2 for D (5 bases). The V end lost 3 bases, the J end lost 8 bases, and 14 bases lay between the germline ends. CDR1 and CDR2 from the germline V gene are SQVTM and ANQGSEA. The CDR3 totals 13 residues. In DNA form, the CDR3 reads TGCAGCGTTGATACCCTTCTGAGGGATGAGCAGTTCTTC. It encodes CSVDTLLRDEQFF.

This clone was seen only a few times. The chain recombines TRBV20-1 with TRBJ1-5; no clear D. Germline V gene sequence: CDR1 DFQATT, CDR2 SNEGSKA (reference sequence). V was shortened by 7 bases and J by 5 bases, with 6 bases between the two germline ends. CDR3 length: 10 residues. In DNA form, the CDR3 reads TGCAGTGGGGAGGATCAGCCCCAGCATTTT. Its protein is CSGEDQPQHF.

This clone was recorded a few times. The rearrangement joins TRBV7-9 to TRBJ1-2, with TRBD1 identical over 7 bases. Trimming cost V 5 bases and J 7 bases; bases outside gene matches: 7. This CDR3 is built from 13 residues. CDR1 SEHNR and CDR2 FQNEAQ come from the germline V gene (reference sequence). The CDR3 spells CASSQTGDSGYTF. DNA of the CDR3: TGTGCCAGCAGCCAAACAGGGGATAGTGGCTACACCTTC.

J is TRBJ1-2 and V is TRBV6-5, with D maybe TRBD1 (5 bases). V was trimmed by 6 bases and J by 0 bases, leaving 8 bases between them. The CDR3 length is 13 residues. Germline assignment: CDR1 MNHEY and CDR2 SVGAGI. CDR3 sequence: CASRMTANYGYTF. CDR3 coding DNA: TGTGCCAGCAGGATGACAGCTAACTATGGCTACACCTTC.

The chain has TRBV27 and TRBJ2-2; D is uncertain. Trimming removed 3 bases from V and 0 bases from J, with 8 bases in between. CDR1 is MNHEY and CDR2 is SMNVEV in the germline V gene (reference sequence). The CDR3 is 15 residues long. CDR3 sequence: CASSFQPTNTGELFF. The CDR3 DNA sequence: TGTGCCAGCAGTTTCCAGCCAACGAACACCGGGGAGCTGTTTTTT.

This clone was detected many times. The rearrangement links TRBV7-2 to TRBJ2-5; D is uncertain. Trimming took off 4 bases at V and 6 bases at J, with 9 bases between the two ends. Germline-derived CDR1 and CDR2 are SGHTA and FQGNSA. The CDR3 extends over 12 amino acids. The CDR3 nucleotides are TGTGCCAGCAGCTCCGACGTTAAGACCCAGTACTTC. It translates to CASSSDVKTQYF. The full variable domain, with the rest looked up from reference TRBV7-2 and TRBJ2-5, is GAGVSQSPSNKVTEKGKDVELRCDPISGHTALYWYRQSLGQGLEFLIYFQGNSAPDKSGLPSDRFSAERTGGSVSTLTIQRTQQEDSAVYLCASSSDVKTQYFGPGTRLLVL.

This clone occurred a few times. The chain is built from TRBV6-1 and TRBJ2-5; D is undetermined. There are 14 residues in the CDR3. Per the germline V gene, CDR1 is MNHNS and CDR2 is SASEGT. Trimming took 2 bases from V and 2 from J, leaving 9 bases between them. The CDR3 DNA follows: TGTGCCAGCAGTGAAACACTGGGGCAAGAGACCCAGTACTTC. Protein product: CASSETLGQETQYF.

The V and J genes are TRBV9 and TRBJ2-6; 8 positions match TRBD1. The CDR3 is made up of 16 amino acids. The ends lost 1 base at V and 2 bases at J; junction bases unmatched: 2. Germline V CDR1 and CDR2: SGDLS, YYNGEE. CDR3 residues: CASSVRTGTGANVLTF. The CDR3 DNA follows: TGTGCCAGCAGCGTACGGACAGGGACTGGGGCCAACGTCCTGACTTTC.

The chain recombines TRBV7-6 with TRBJ2-2, with 7 bases aligning to TRBD1. CDR1 and CDR2 from the germline V gene are SGHVS and FNYEAQ. With V trimmed by 5 bases and J by 6 bases, 3 bases remained unmatched. This CDR3 is built from 13 residues. The DNA of the CDR3 is TGTGCCAGCAGCCCCGACAGGGCCGGGGAGCTGTTTTTT. The encoded protein is CASSPDRAGELFF.

This clone has a handful of counts. The V call is TRBV2, the J call TRBJ2-2, with no clear D. From germline, CDR1 is SNHLY and CDR2 FYNNEI. CDR3 length: 12 amino acids. V was shortened by 5 bases and J by 5 bases, with 6 bases between the two germline ends. The CDR3: CASSIYTGELFF. In nucleotides, the CDR3 is TGTGCCAGCAGTATTTATACCGGGGAGCTGTTTTTT.

The chain employs TRBV5-1 and TRBJ2-5; 9 bases are a match to TRBD1. Per the germline V gene, CDR1 is SGHRS and CDR2 is YFSETQ. Trimming cost V 4 bases and J 2 bases; bases outside gene matches: 3. The CDR3 is 14 amino acids. DNA for the CDR3: TGCGCCAGCAGCACGGGACAGGGTCAAGAGACCCAGTACTTC. Protein sequence: CASSTGQGQETQYF.

The V and J genes are TRBV2 and TRBJ2-3; D perhaps matches TRBD1 (5 bases). V dropped 2 bases and J dropped 4 bases, with 10 bases sitting between them. In germline, CDR1 is SNHLY, CDR2 FYNNEI. The CDR3 consists of 14 residues. CDR3 sequence: CASSEFQGADTQYF. Here the CDR3 DNA reads TGTGCCAGCAGTGAATTCCAGGGCGCAGATACGCAGTATTTT.

The chain combines TRBV5-8 with TRBJ1-1; weak D call: TRBD1 (5 bases). Looked up from germline, CDR1 is SGHTS and CDR2 is YDEGEE. The V end was cut by 3 bases, the J end by 11 bases, with 20 bases between. This CDR3 has 14 amino acids. CDR3 nucleotide sequence: TGTGCCAGCAGCTCGAGGGGAGCGCATGAGAACGCTTTCTTT. Translated, it gives CASSSRGAHENAFF.

The chain is built from TRBV6-5 and TRBJ1-1; 7 bases fit TRBD1. Trimming took 5 bases from V and 1 from J; bases not matched to a gene: 4. Per germline, CDR1 MNHEY and CDR2 SVGAGI. CDR3 length equals 14 residues. CDR3 amino acids: CASSLTGENTEAFF. CDR3 nucleotide sequence: TGTGCCAGCAGTCTAACAGGGGAGAACACTGAAGCTTTCTTT.